This T cell receptor (beta chain) comes out of a study of blood T cell repertoires in COVID-19. For the study at large: COVID-19 samples collected from the United States, Italy and Spain covered acute and convalescent phases.

Germline CDR1 reads SGHTA; CDR2 reads FQGNSA. CDR3 length: 15 residues. J was trimmed by 8 bases and V by 1 base; bases with no gene match: 9. Authors' processing steps: Reference gene primer amplification in the assay estimated nucleated cell counts. Some clones are missing from TCRdb's copy, which holds only in-frame ones; the method was immunoSEQ multiplex PCR. The D gene and trimming were derived from the DNA, and the V and J assignments and clone size from that table. Of more than 200,000 clones listed, roughly 80% are singletons. Individuals drawn from around 25 US areas were roughly 18 to 100 years old. Cohort assignment relied on participant-reported clinical history.

What was sequenced was PBMCs or T cells enriched from blood (not recorded which). This sequence originates from a man in his sixties who had recovered from COVID-19. The chain employs TRBV7-2 and TRBJ1-1; 8 bases agree with TRBD1. In nucleotides, the CDR3 is TGTGCCAGCAGCTTAGTGGGGACAGGCCATGTGGAAGCTTTCTTT. It is translated as CASSLVGTGHVEAFF.